A single sample gave rise to the 10 T cell receptor beta chains below, sequenced in a study of blood T cell repertoires in COVID-19. The repertoire was sequenced with immunoSEQ multiplex PCR; TCRdb's copy has only in-frame clones and lacks some. Of 63,000 or so clones listed, about 88% are singletons. Input material: peripheral blood. The receptors originated from a man in his sixties or seventies with active COVID-19.

As concerns this clone: A much more abundant neighbour one base away suggests this may be a read error. The chain carries TRBV11-1 and TRBJ2-1; D is ambiguous. The germline CDR1 and CDR2 sequences are SGHAT and FQDESV (reference sequence). Trimming cost V 5 bases and J 5 bases, with 4 bases left between them. The CDR3 is 11 residues long. This CDR3 is CASSPNNEQFF. The CDR3 coding sequence is TGTGCCAGCAGCCCAAACAATGAGCAGTTCTTC.

This clone occurred once. The chain links TRBV18 to TRBJ2-7; D is unresolved. Germline CDR1 reads KGHSH; CDR2 reads LQKENI. The CDR3 is 12 residues long. V was cut by 3 bases and J by 6 bases, with 9 bases left in between. DNA for the CDR3: TGTGCCAGCTCACCCCTCGGTCCCGAGCAGTACTTC. The encoded protein is CASSPLGPEQYF. The full variable domain, completed using reference TRBV18 and TRBJ2-7, is NAGVMQNPRHLVRRRGQEARLRCSPMKGHSHVYWYRQLPEEGLKFMVYLQKENIIDESGMPKERFSAEFPKEGPSILRIQQVVRGDSAAYFCASSPLGPEQYFGPGTRLTVT.

On this clone: One end of the junction fails to match germline, which may point to a read error. The V and J genes are TRBV5-1 and TRBJ2-1; a weak D match, TRBD2 (5 bases). Germline loops: CDR1 SGHRS, CDR2 YFSETQ. This CDR3 has 13 amino acids. The CDR3 DNA sequence: TGCGCCAGCAGCTTGGGGGGAACTAGGGCCGGGGTCTTC. It yields the protein CASSLGGTRAGVF.

This rearrangement joins TRBV15 to TRBJ2-3; TRBD1 might be the D (5 bases). Trimming pared 5 bases from V and 0 bases from J, leaving 12 bases between. There are 15 residues in the CDR3. The germline gives CDR1 LNHNV, CDR2 YYDKDF (reference sequence). The CDR3 DNA sequence: TGTGCCACCAGCTCGGCAGGGCCTAGCACAGATACGCAGTATTTT. This gives the protein CATSSAGPSTDTQYF.

The rearrangement joins TRBV19 to TRBJ2-5; D is perhaps TRBD1 (5 bases). The CDR3 has 14 amino acids. With 0 bases removed from V and 4 bases from J, the gap between germline ends came to 9 bases. Germline V gives CDR1 LNHDA, CDR2 SQIVND (reference sequence). The DNA for the CDR3 is TGTGCCAGTAGTATAGATCCCCAGGGAGAGACCCAGTACTTC. Its protein is CASSIDPQGETQYF.

The chain couples TRBV29-1 to TRBJ1-5; 9 positions agree with TRBD1. Germline V lookup: CDR1 SQVTM, CDR2 ANQGSEA. V shed 5 bases and J 5 bases; nucleotides not matched to a gene: 13. The CDR3 loop spans 16 amino acids. CDR3 DNA: TGCAGCGTTCCCAGGGGACAGGGATGGTCTCATCAGCCCCAGCATTTT. Protein: CSVPRGQGWSHQPQHF.

The chain has TRBV24-1 and TRBJ1-4; perhaps TRBD1 as D (5 bases). The CDR3 runs 13 residues. Trimming left V 7 bases short and J 8 bases short, with 13 bases between. Germline-derived CDR1 and CDR2 are KGHDR and SFDVKD. This CDR3 reads CATSPRVGEKLFF. CDR3 in DNA: TGTGCCACCAGCCCCAGGGTGGGCGAAAAACTGTTTTTT.

The chain carries TRBV7-9 and TRBJ1-2; 12 bases fit TRBD1. The V gene end was trimmed by 5 bases and the J gene end by 7 bases; junction bases not matched to a gene: 5. Looked up from germline, CDR1 is SEHNR and CDR2 is FQNEAQ (reference sequence). The CDR3 has 14 amino acids. CDR3 in DNA: TGTGCCAGCAGCGGGGGACAGGGGGCTGGTGGCTACACCTTC. Its translation: CASSGGQGAGGYTF.

The chain joins TRBV5-5 to TRBJ1-6, with TRBD1 identical over 12 bases. This CDR3 spans 15 amino acids. The V segment lost 4 bases and the J segment 9 bases; nucleotides outside the gene matches: 5. Germline V gives CDR1 SGHKS, CDR2 YYEKEE (reference sequence). The CDR3 region is CASSTRDRGLSPLHF. The CDR3 DNA reads TGTGCCAGCAGCACCCGGGACAGGGGGCTTTCACCCCTCCACTTT.

The rearrangement joins TRBV5-1 to TRBJ2-1, with unresolved D. The CDR3 runs to 13 residues. V was pared by 3 bases and J by 6 bases, with 10 bases between. Germline lookup yields CDR1 SGHRS and CDR2 YFSETQ. This CDR3 reads CASSSPLVNEQFF. CDR3 in DNA: TGCGCCAGCAGCTCCCCCCTAGTCAATGAGCAGTTCTTC.